This entry lists 10 T cell receptor beta chains sequenced from one sample in a study of blood T cell repertoires in COVID-19 (dated by TCRdb to 2019 to 2021). The library was built by means of the immunoSEQ multiplex PCR assay. TCRdb carries this immuneACCESS record with in-frame sequences only. Its versions omit some clonotypes, under half of them owing to an unresolved V gene in the studies checked, with the rest unexplained. This sample has 95,000 to 120,000 clones in its table, and more than 80% of those were observed once. The biggest ten clones account for approximately 5% of the sample. The sequencing input was peripheral blood. The receptors were sampled from a woman in her sixties with COVID-19, enrolled during active disease.

V is TRBV24-1 and J is TRBJ2-1, with TRBD2 matching 8 bases. Germline trimming cut 5 bases from V and 7 bases from J; bases unmatched to any gene: 12. Looked up from germline, CDR1 is KGHDR and CDR2 is SFDVKD. The CDR3 spans 16 residues. CDR3 region: CATSAGSSGEDNEQFF. As DNA, the CDR3 is TGTGCCACCAGTGCCGGGAGTAGCGGGGAGGATAATGAGCAGTTCTTC.

This chain uses TRBV4-1 with TRBJ2-5; 11 bases are shared with TRBD2. From germline, CDR1 is MGHRA and CDR2 YSYEKL. Germline trimming cut 3 bases from V and 6 bases from J; bases unmatched to any gene: 6. CDR3 length: 15 amino acids. CDR3 DNA: TGCGCCAGCAGCCAGCCGACTAGCGGGGTAAAGACCCAGTACTTC. This codes for CASSQPTSGVKTQYF.

The chain has TRBV2 and TRBJ2-7; D possibly corresponds to TRBD1 (6 bases). Trimming took off 6 bases at V and 1 base at J, with 13 bases between the two ends. CDR1 and CDR2 from the germline V gene are SNHLY and FYNNEI. CDR3 size: 14 residues. CDR3 loop: CASSWPGTSYEQYF. DNA for the CDR3: TGTGCCAGCAGCTGGCCGGGGACATCCTACGAGCAGTACTTC.

The V and J genes are TRBV5-1 and TRBJ2-1; 13 bases map to TRBD2. J was trimmed by 8 bases and V by 4 bases; bases with no gene match: 6. CDR1 is SGHRS, CDR2 YFSETQ, per germline. The CDR3 runs to 15 residues. CDR3 sequence (DNA): TGCGCCAGCAGCCCGACTAGCGGGGGGCGGGATGAGCAGTTCTTC. Translation gives CASSPTSGGRDEQFF.

The chain has TRBV18 and TRBJ2-7; TRBD1 might be the D (6 bases). V lost 3 bases and J lost 3, with 15 bases in between. This CDR3 is built from 15 residues. CDR1 and CDR2 from the germline V gene are KGHSH and LQKENI. This CDR3 reads CASSPSPGDIYEQYF. The DNA of the CDR3 is TGTGCCAGCTCACCTAGCCCAGGGGATATCTACGAGCAGTACTTC.

The rearrangement links TRBV19 to TRBJ1-4; 9 nucleotides match TRBD1. J lost 8 bases, V lost 3 bases, and 7 bases had no gene match. Germline V gene lookup returns CDR1 LNHDA and CDR2 SQIVND (reference sequence). The CDR3 has 15 amino acids. The CDR3: CASSIRRQGDEKLFF. The CDR3 coding sequence is TGTGCCAGTAGTATCCGGAGACAGGGGGACGAAAAACTGTTTTTT.

This clone showed up just once. The chain employs TRBV3-1 (or the pseudogene TRBV3-2) and TRBJ1-6, with 7 bases identical to TRBD1. The CDR3 spans 16 residues. Germline-derived CDR1 and CDR2 are LGHDT and YNNKEL (reference sequence). Unmatched junction bases numbered 13, after V lost 4 bases and J lost 10 bases. CDR3 in amino acids: CASSRRGSGGGSPLHF. CDR3 nucleotides: TGTGCCAGCAGCCGAAGAGGGTCAGGGGGTGGATCACCCCTCCACTTT.

The V call is TRBV6-5, the J call TRBJ1-3; D is ambiguous. This CDR3 is built from 13 residues. Germline CDR1 and CDR2: MNHEY and SVGAGI. V was trimmed by 5 bases and J by 4 bases, leaving 9 bases between them. DNA of the CDR3: TGTGCCAGCAGTCGGTATACCGGAAACACCATATATTTT. It translates to CASSRYTGNTIYF.

The chain is built from TRBV4-2 and TRBJ1-1; D is undetermined. The CDR3 consists of 15 residues. Germline values: CDR1 LGHNA, CDR2 YNFKEQ. V lost 0 bases and J 11 bases, leaving 19 bases between the germline ends. DNA for the CDR3: TGTGCCAGCAGCCAAGATCGGGCAGGAGGGCGCGTTGCTTTCTTT. Its protein product is CASSQDRAGGRVAFF.

V gene TRBV6-1 combines with J gene TRBJ1-2, with 7 positions matching TRBD1. Unmatched junction bases numbered 17, after V lost 4 bases and J lost 6 bases. The CDR3 loop spans 17 amino acids. Germline-derived CDR1 and CDR2 are MNHNS and SASEGT. CDR3 nucleotide sequence: TGTGCCAGCAGTGGGGACAGCTGGGCGGGCGGCGTGAATGGCTACACCTTC. Protein: CASSGDSWAGGVNGYTF.